The T cell receptor (beta chain) described here comes from a study of beta chain features in type 1 diabetes. In total, each donor contributed a single heparinised blood draw that averaged about 110 mL. The sequenced template was cDNA made from the entire isolated RNA. Sequencing used immunoSEQ multiplex PCR; TCRdb keeps in-frame clones, though not all of them. The data contain about 700,000 clones, around 15% of them seen just once; the ten biggest clones take up less than 0.025%. Trimming removed 3 bases at V and 4 bases at J, with 9 bases between. Germline CDR1 MDHEN, CDR2 SYDVKM. The CDR3 is 13 residues long. Points from the study as a whole: TCRB CDR3s from Type 1 diabetes patients were moderately but significantly shorter in all four CD4+ subsets. Over-representation of high TCR-expressing cells was a possible consequence of cDNA sequencing.

A note on this clone: Its antigen is as yet unknown.

The sample taken for sequencing was naive CD4+ T cells from blood. This TCR was recovered from a young man with type 1 diabetes. J is TRBJ1-1 and V is TRBV28; D unresolved. DNA for the CDR3: TGTGCCAGCAGTTTCACGGAGTCCACTGAAGCTTTCTTT. Translating gives CASSFTESTEAFF.